This T cell receptor (beta chain) was sequenced during a study of blood T cell repertoires in COVID-19. Across the whole study: Recovery meant two consecutive negative NP/OP PCR tests, professional clearance, or resolved symptoms.

Repertoires were generated with immunoSEQ multiplex PCR, while TCRdb's copy carries only in-frame clones and drops some. The sample lists more than 300,000 clones, around 87% occurring once. The clonotype was recovered from a man aged 40-55 years in a cohort exposed to, infected with or recovered from COVID-19 (not recorded which). The sample was PBMCs or T cells enriched from blood (not recorded which).

The CDR3 here is CASSLLSSSGANVLTF. CDR3 coding DNA: TGTGCCAGCAGTTTATTGTCCAGCTCTGGGGCCAACGTCCTGACTTTC. The chain uses TRBV27 and TRBJ2-6; D unclear. Germline values: CDR1 MNHEY, CDR2 SMNVEV (reference sequence). V lost 1 base, J lost 0 bases, and 7 bases lay in between. This CDR3 has 16 amino acids.